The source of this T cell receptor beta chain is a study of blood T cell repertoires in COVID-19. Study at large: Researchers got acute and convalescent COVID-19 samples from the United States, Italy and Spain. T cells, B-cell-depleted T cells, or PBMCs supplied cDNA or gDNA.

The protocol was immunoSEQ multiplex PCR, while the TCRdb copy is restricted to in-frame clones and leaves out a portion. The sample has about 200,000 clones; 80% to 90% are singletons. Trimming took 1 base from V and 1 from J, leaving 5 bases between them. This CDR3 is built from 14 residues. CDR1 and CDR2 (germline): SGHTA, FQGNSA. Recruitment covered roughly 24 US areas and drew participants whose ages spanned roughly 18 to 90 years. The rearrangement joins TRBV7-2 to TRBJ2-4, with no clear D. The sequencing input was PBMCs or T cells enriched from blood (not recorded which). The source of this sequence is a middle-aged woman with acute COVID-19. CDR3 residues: CASSLGSAKNIQYF. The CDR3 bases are TGTGCCAGCAGCTTAGGGAGTGCCAAAAACATTCAGTACTTC.